These 25 T cell receptor beta chains came from one sample sequenced in a study of blood T cell repertoires in COVID-19. Sequencing was performed with immunoSEQ multiplex PCR; in TCRdb, only in-frame clones are kept and a portion is missing. Among roughly 250,000 clones, approximately 86% were seen once, and the ten largest hold just under 6.5%. Sequenced material: peripheral blood. The receptor source for this set is a woman aged 60-75 years with active or convalescent COVID-19.

The rearrangement uses TRBV19 and TRBJ1-3; TRBD1 might be the D (5 bases). This CDR3 has 14 residues. V gave up 10 bases and J gave up 2 bases, with 15 bases separating them. The germline CDR1 and CDR2 sequences are LNHDA and SQIVND (reference sequence). The CDR3 sequence: CATLSGGTGNTIYF. The CDR3 nucleotides read TGTGCCACCCTAAGCGGGGGAACTGGAAACACCATATATTTT.

The chain recombines TRBV29-1 with TRBJ2-1, with 13 bases identical to TRBD2. Germline V gene lookup returns CDR1 SQVTM and CDR2 ANQGSEA. V was clipped by 3 bases and J by 7 bases; unmatched bases: 9. The CDR3 runs to 16 residues. CDR3 in DNA: TGCAGCGTTGACTTACTAGCGGGAGGGTTTGGGAATGAGCAGTTCTTC. It translates to CSVDLLAGGFGNEQFF.

The V call is TRBV5-1, the J call TRBJ1-1; D gene unclear. The germline V gene has CDR1 SGHRS and CDR2 YFSETQ. V lost 4 bases, J lost 1 base, and 5 bases lay in between. The CDR3 is made up of 12 amino acids. For the CDR3, the DNA is TGCGCCAGCAGCCACGGGAACACTGAAGCTTTCTTT. It is translated as CASSHGNTEAFF.

The chain joins TRBV6-5 to TRBJ1-6; D not resolved. CDR1 and CDR2 from the germline V gene are MNHEY and SVGAGI. Trimming shortened V by 2 bases and J by 7 bases, and 3 bases separated the two germline ends. The CDR3 has 12 residues. This chain's CDR3 is CASSYQNSPLHF. In nucleotides, the CDR3 is TGTGCCAGCAGTTACCAAAATTCACCCCTCCACTTT.

This chain links TRBV2 with TRBJ1-5; D not certain. CDR1 is SNHLY, CDR2 FYNNEI, per germline. The germline V and J ends were trimmed by 3 bases and 3 bases, with 12 bases remaining between them. The CDR3 is 15 residues long. The CDR3 DNA sequence: TGTGCCAGCAGTGAGGAGTTCAAGGACAATCAGCCCCAGCATTTT. As protein: CASSEEFKDNQPQHF. Full variable domain (rest looked up from reference TRBV2 and TRBJ1-5): EPEVTQTPSHQVTQMGQEVILRCVPISNHLYFYWYRQILGQKVEFLVSFYNNEISEKSEIFDDQFSVERPDGSNFTLKIRSTKLEDSAMYFCASSEEFKDNQPQHFGDGTRLSIL.

V and J are TRBV7-9 and TRBJ1-2; 9 nucleotides agree with TRBD1. The CDR3 runs to 14 residues. Germline assignment: CDR1 SEHNR and CDR2 FQNEAQ (reference sequence). With V trimmed by 7 bases and J by 5 bases, 8 bases remained unmatched. The CDR3 region has the DNA TGTGCCAGCACCCTATACAGGGGGCCGTATGGCTACACCTTC. This gives the protein CASTLYRGPYGYTF.

The chain joins TRBV5-4 to TRBJ1-2; TRBD1 matches at 8 bases. The length of the CDR3 is 14 residues. Germline assignment: CDR1 SGHNT and CDR2 YYREEE (reference sequence). J lost 5 bases, V lost 4 bases, and 7 bases had no gene match. In nucleotides, the CDR3 is TGTGCCAGCAGCCGCCCCGGACAGGGATATGGCTACACCTTC. The encoded protein is CASSRPGQGYGYTF.

The chain has TRBV3-1 (or the pseudogene TRBV3-2) and TRBJ2-3; no firm D call. Germline V lookup: CDR1 LGHDT, CDR2 YNNKEL (reference sequence). The ends were cut back, 2 bases at V and 2 bases at J, with 11 bases in the middle. The CDR3 is 15 amino acids. CDR3 region: CASSQLRQPTDTQYF. Written as DNA, the CDR3 is TGTGCCAGCAGCCAATTGCGGCAACCCACAGATACGCAGTATTTT.

This clone was seen only once. The chain joins TRBV19 to TRBJ2-3, with 8 bases lining up with TRBD1. The CDR3 totals 15 residues. V was clipped by 5 bases and J by 6 bases; unmatched bases: 10. Germline assignment: CDR1 LNHDA and CDR2 SQIVND (reference sequence). The DNA of the CDR3 is TGTGCCAGTAGTCCCCGGGACAGGTCAGCCGATACGCAGTATTTT. This gives the protein CASSPRDRSADTQYF.

The chain employs TRBV13 and TRBJ1-1; 7 nucleotides line up with TRBD1. V gave up 5 bases and J gave up 6 bases; unmatched junction bases: 9. The CDR3 sequence is 14 residues long. Germline V CDR1 and CDR2: PRHDT, FYEKMQ (reference sequence). The CDR3 bases are TGTGCCAGCAGCACCACAGGGGTGCTGGCTGAAGCTTTCTTT. Protein product: CASSTTGVLAEAFF.

Here the CDR3 DNA reads TGTGCCAGCAGTTACCAGGTGACAGGGTCCTATGGCTACACCTTC. Protein: CASSYQVTGSYGYTF. The rearrangement joins TRBV6-6 to TRBJ1-2; 7 nucleotides agree with TRBD1. The CDR3 spans 15 residues. The trim removed 2 bases at V and 4 bases at J, leaving 7 bases unmatched. Germline CDR1 reads MNHNY; CDR2 reads SVGAGI (reference sequence).

The chain is built from TRBV19 and TRBJ1-1; TRBD1 matches at 9 bases. J gave up 1 base and V 5 bases, and 2 bases lay outside the gene matches. CDR1 is LNHDA and CDR2 is SQIVND in the germline V gene (reference sequence). The CDR3 contains 14 residues. Here the CDR3 reads CASSLDRGNTEAFF. CDR3 bases: TGTGCCAGTAGTTTGGACAGGGGGAACACTGAAGCTTTCTTT.

The chain joins TRBV5-8 to TRBJ2-5; D perhaps matches TRBD1 (6 bases). Germline CDR1 SGHTS, CDR2 YDEGEE. This CDR3 is built from 15 residues. Trimming removed 4 bases from V and 0 bases from J, with 13 bases in between. CDR3 in amino acids: CASSTTGQYQETQYF. In DNA form, the CDR3 reads TGTGCCAGCAGCACGACCGGACAGTACCAAGAGACCCAGTACTTC.

The genes are TRBV6-1 and TRBJ1-3, with 8 positions matching TRBD1. The CDR3 length is 16 residues. The germline CDR1 and CDR2 sequences are MNHNS and SASEGT. The trim removed 4 bases at V and 1 base at J, leaving 6 bases unmatched. The CDR3 DNA reads TGTGCCAGCAGTGGGTACAGGGGGAGATCTGGAAACACCATATATTTT. Translation gives CASSGYRGRSGNTIYF.

The genes are TRBV21-1 and TRBJ2-7; the table calls TRBD1, which could not be checked here. TRBV21-1 is assigned pseudogene status. The CDR3 runs 17 residues. The CDR3 DNA is TGTGCCAGCCCCATTGGACCCCGGGACAGGATCTCCTACGAGCAGTACGTC. It yields the protein CASPIGPRDRISYEQYV.

V is TRBV18 and J is TRBJ2-7; maybe TRBD1 (5 bases). V lost 5 bases, J lost 0 bases, and 14 bases lay in between. The length of the CDR3 is 15 residues. The germline V gene encodes CDR1 KGHSH and CDR2 LQKENI. The CDR3: CASSSQRQSSYEQYF. In nucleotides, the CDR3 is TGTGCCAGCTCATCTCAGCGACAGAGCTCCTACGAGCAGTACTTC.

This chain connects TRBV15 to TRBJ1-3; D is possibly TRBD1 (6 bases). The CDR3 runs to 16 residues. The ends were cut back, 0 bases at V and 2 bases at J, with 11 bases in the middle. The germline gives CDR1 LNHNV, CDR2 YYDKDF (reference sequence). The CDR3 loop reads CATSREVGGPGNTIYF. CDR3 in DNA: TGTGCCACCAGCAGAGAAGTAGGGGGACCTGGAAACACCATATATTTT.

CDR3 in DNA: TGTGCCAGCAGCTTAGATGGGGCGGGACTTCTTTACAATGAGCAGTTCTTC. This encodes CASSLDGAGLLYNEQFF. This chain uses TRBV11-3 with TRBJ2-1; possible D gene TRBD2, 6 bases. The length of the CDR3 is 17 residues. Germline V gene sequence: CDR1 SGHNT, CDR2 YENEEA. V was shortened by 0 bases and J by 4 bases, with 16 bases between the two germline ends.

The chain uses TRBV28 and TRBJ1-5, with D possibly TRBD1 on 6 matching bases. Germline CDR1 MDHEN, CDR2 SYDVKM. V shed 1 base and J shed 4 bases, with 14 bases lying between them. The CDR3 has 16 amino acids. The DNA for the CDR3 is TGTGCCAGCAGTTTATCTTTCGGACAGTATAATCAGCCCCAGCATTTT. It encodes CASSLSFGQYNQPQHF.

This sequence joins TRBV30 and TRBJ1-2, with 12 bases identical to TRBD1. Per the germline V gene, CDR1 is GTSNPN and CDR2 is SVGIG (reference sequence). The junction had 10 bases not matched to a gene; V was cut back by 3 bases and J by 8 bases. The CDR3 is 15 amino acids. The CDR3 DNA reads TGTGCCTGGAGACCCCCGGGACAGGGGGCGTTGGGCTACACCTTC. It encodes CAWRPPGQGALGYTF.

This chain links TRBV6-5 with TRBJ2-1; TRBD1 is a possible D gene (5 bases). V gave up 2 bases and J gave up 0 bases, with 8 bases separating them. The CDR3 is made up of 15 amino acids. Germline CDR1 and CDR2: MNHEY and SVGAGI. CDR3 sequence reads: CASSYQGSSYNEQFF. CDR3 nucleotide sequence: TGTGCCAGCAGTTACCAGGGAAGCTCCTACAATGAGCAGTTCTTC.

This clone occurred a few times. The V and J genes are TRBV5-1 and TRBJ2-1, with D uncertain. Germline V gene sequence: CDR1 SGHRS, CDR2 YFSETQ. V was clipped by 3 bases and J by 0 bases, with 10 bases between them. The CDR3 sequence is 15 residues long. Written as DNA, the CDR3 is TGCGCCAGCAGCTCCTCACGGAGCTCCTACAATGAGCAGTTCTTC. This encodes CASSSSRSSYNEQFF.

On this clone itself: This sample also contains other DNA sequences that code for the same CDR3. The J gene is TRBJ1-2, the V gene TRBV5-1, with 10 bases matching TRBD1. From germline, CDR1 is SGHRS and CDR2 YFSETQ. The CDR3 has 14 residues. V gave up 3 bases and J gave up 3 bases; unmatched junction bases: 2. CDR3 protein: CASSSTGGDYGYTF. Here the CDR3 DNA reads TGCGCCAGCAGCTCGACAGGGGGCGACTATGGCTACACCTTC. The full variable domain, in which reference TRBV5-1 and TRBJ1-2 provide the parts outside the CDR3, is KAGVTQTPRYLIKTRGQQVTLSCSPISGHRSVSWYQQTPGQGLQFLFEYFSETQRNKGNFPGRFSGRQFSNSRSEMNVSTLELGDSALYLCASSSTGGDYGYTFGSGTRLTVV.

The count of this clone is one. The rearrangement joins TRBV2 to TRBJ2-1, with D perhaps TRBD1 (6 bases). Trimming removed 6 bases at V and 4 bases at J, with 13 bases between. The length of the CDR3 is 14 residues. Germline V gives CDR1 SNHLY, CDR2 FYNNEI. CDR3 nucleotides: TGTGCCAGCAGGGACAGAGCTCTATACAATGAGCAGTTCTTC. It encodes CASRDRALYNEQFF.

This clone was counted a few times. The V call is TRBV2, the J call TRBJ2-5; 14 bases are shared with TRBD2. The CDR3 contains 16 residues. Germline V CDR1 and CDR2: SNHLY, FYNNEI. The ends lost 4 bases at V and 6 bases at J; junction bases unmatched: 7. The CDR3 region has the DNA TGTGCCAGCAGTGCCTCGGGACTAGCGGGAGTAAAGACCCAGTACTTC. It translates to CASSASGLAGVKTQYF.